Shown below are 14 T cell receptor beta chains from a single sample sequenced in a study of control samples from healthy donors and cancer patients (dated by TCRdb to 2020 to 2021). Library preparation was by the immunoSEQ multiplex PCR assay. This immuneACCESS table, as held by TCRdb, lists in-frame sequences with V and J called but not all clones. Of the missing ones, under half trace to an unresolved V gene in checked studies; the others have no known cause. Within this sample are around 150,000 clones, with about 90% of them counted one time only. Clones ranked in the top ten supply under 2% of the sample. Sequencing was carried out using blood. These receptors all come from a man aged 18 to 35 in good health.

The chain recombines TRBV12-3 or TRBV12-4 with TRBJ1-2; D possibly corresponds to TRBD1 (5 bases). This CDR3 has 13 residues. The ends were cut back, 3 bases at V and 5 bases at J, with 10 bases in the middle. The CDR3 sequence is CASSFSGRYGYTF. The CDR3 coding sequence is TGTGCCAGCAGTTTTTCAGGGAGGTATGGCTACACCTTC.

J is TRBJ2-5 and V is TRBV12-2; no DNA check was done on the table's D call, TRBD1. TRBV12-2 represents a pseudogene. The CDR3 length is 17 residues. CDR3 residues: CASRFTPVTGIEETQYF. CDR3 in DNA: TGTGCAAGTCGCTTTACACCCGTCACAGGGATTGAGGAGACCCAGTACTTC.

The rearrangement uses TRBV6-5 and TRBJ2-5; D is undetermined. The V end was cut by 6 bases, the J end by 4 bases, with 18 bases between. CDR1 and CDR2 from the germline V gene are MNHEY and SVGAGI. The CDR3 contains 15 residues. CDR3 nucleotides: TGTGCCAGCAGGACCGGGTCTGAGGCCCGAGAGACCCAGTACTTC. This translates into CASRTGSEARETQYF.

V is TRBV5-5 and J is TRBJ1-1, with a tentative D call TRBD1 (5 bases). The V end was cut by 0 bases, the J end by 4 bases, with 13 bases between. Germline CDR1 is SGHKS and CDR2 is YYEKEE (reference sequence). The CDR3 covers 15 residues. As DNA, the CDR3 is TGTGCCAGCAGCTTGGTACCAGGGCCGCGCACTGAAGCTTTCTTT. Its protein product is CASSLVPGPRTEAFF.

V gene TRBV18 combines with J gene TRBJ2-2; 7 positions agree with TRBD1. Germline V gene lookup returns CDR1 KGHSH and CDR2 LQKENI. V shed 3 bases, J shed 2 bases, and the junction held 6 bases outside the gene matches. The CDR3 consists of 16 residues. CDR3 loop: CASSPEAGGNTGELFF. As DNA, the CDR3 is TGTGCCAGCTCACCCGAGGCAGGGGGAAACACCGGGGAGCTGTTTTTT. The variable domain in full, completed from reference TRBV18 and TRBJ2-2, reads NAGVMQNPRHLVRRRGQEARLRCSPMKGHSHVYWYRQLPEEGLKFMVYLQKENIIDESGMPKERFSAEFPKEGPSILRIQQVVRGDSAAYFCASSPEAGGNTGELFFGEGSRLTVL.

The chain couples TRBV19 to TRBJ1-6, with 7 nucleotides matching TRBD1. Germline V gene lookup returns CDR1 LNHDA and CDR2 SQIVND (reference sequence). V was pared by 7 bases and J by 7 bases, with 4 bases of the junction left unmatched. The length of the CDR3 is 13 residues. The CDR3 region is CASKQGGNSPLHF. The CDR3 region has the DNA TGTGCCAGTAAACAAGGGGGCAATTCACCCCTCCACTTT.

The rearrangement joins TRBV7-2 to TRBJ2-7, with 10 bases identical to TRBD1. Germline V gene lookup returns CDR1 SGHTA and CDR2 FQGNSA. V lost 5 bases and J lost 2; bases outside the gene matches: 9. This CDR3 region has 16 residues. The CDR3 region has the DNA TGTGCCAGCAGCATCTTGACAGGGGGCCTAACCTACGAGCAGTACTTC. This gives the protein CASSILTGGLTYEQYF.

The chain uses TRBV7-9 and TRBJ2-2, with D perhaps matching TRBD1 or TRBD2 (5 bases each). CDR1 and CDR2 (germline): SEHNR, FQNEAQ (reference sequence). The CDR3 sequence is 14 residues long. V was clipped by 5 bases and J by 6 bases, with 13 bases between them. As DNA, the CDR3 is TGTGCCAGCAGCACACGGGGCCGGGCCGGGGAGCTGTTTTTT. It yields the protein CASSTRGRAGELFF. The variable domain in full, completed from reference TRBV7-9 and TRBJ2-2, reads DTGVSQNPRHKITKRGQNVTFRCDPISEHNRLYWYRQTLGQGPEFLTYFQNEAQLEKSRLLSDRFSAERPKGSFSTLEIQRTEQGDSAMYLCASSTRGRAGELFFGEGSRLTVL.

This chain links TRBV5-1 with TRBJ2-2; D is unclear. Trimming took off 4 bases at V and 6 bases at J, with 13 bases between the two ends. The germline V gene has CDR1 SGHRS and CDR2 YFSETQ. This CDR3 spans 14 amino acids. For the CDR3, the DNA is TGCGCCAGCAGCCCGAGGCTGTTCTCCGGGGAGCTGTTTTTT. This encodes CASSPRLFSGELFF.

The chain couples TRBV5-4 to TRBJ1-4; TRBD1 agrees at 10 bases. J lost 6 bases, V lost 2 bases, and 4 bases had no gene match. In germline, CDR1 is SGHNT, CDR2 YYREEE (reference sequence). The CDR3 consists of 15 residues. The DNA of the CDR3 is TGTGCCAGCAGCTTCCGGGACAGGGGTGATGAAAAACTGTTTTTT. It codes for CASSFRDRGDEKLFF.

V gene TRBV7-2 combines with J gene TRBJ1-1, with D unclear. The CDR3 runs 13 residues. The V end lost 6 bases, the J end lost 2 bases, and 10 bases lay between the germline ends. The germline V gene encodes CDR1 SGHTA and CDR2 FQGNSA. CDR3 protein: CASSVGRNTEAFF. CDR3 bases: TGTGCCAGCAGTGTGGGGAGAAACACTGAAGCTTTCTTT.

The chain carries TRBV11-2 and TRBJ1-1, with D perhaps TRBD1 (6 bases). The germline V gene has CDR1 SGHAT and CDR2 FQNNGV. Between the trimmed V and J ends, which lost 3 bases and 5 bases, there was a span of 10 bases. This CDR3 comprises 13 residues. DNA of the CDR3: TGTGCCAGCAGCTTTTCTCAGGGGACTGAAGCTTTCTTT. Amino acid sequence: CASSFSQGTEAFF.

A single count supports this clone. CDR3 nucleotides: TGTGCCAGCAGCGAAGCCGGTGGCTACACCTTC. Encoded protein: CASSEAGGYTF. The rearrangement joins TRBV7-9 to TRBJ1-2; no definite D call. This CDR3 is 11 amino acids long. Germline CDR1 and CDR2: SEHNR and FQNEAQ (reference sequence). Deletions cut 5 bases from V and 7 bases from J, with 8 bases between.

The V and J genes are TRBV20-1 and TRBJ2-7; 7 positions match TRBD2. Trimming removed 5 bases from V and 7 bases from J; junction bases left unmatched: 5. Per the germline V gene, CDR1 is DFQATT and CDR2 is SNEGSKA (reference sequence). This CDR3 has 11 residues. The CDR3 DNA is TGCAGTGCTCCGTTGGGGGGGGAGCAGTACTTC. Translating gives CSAPLGGEQYF.